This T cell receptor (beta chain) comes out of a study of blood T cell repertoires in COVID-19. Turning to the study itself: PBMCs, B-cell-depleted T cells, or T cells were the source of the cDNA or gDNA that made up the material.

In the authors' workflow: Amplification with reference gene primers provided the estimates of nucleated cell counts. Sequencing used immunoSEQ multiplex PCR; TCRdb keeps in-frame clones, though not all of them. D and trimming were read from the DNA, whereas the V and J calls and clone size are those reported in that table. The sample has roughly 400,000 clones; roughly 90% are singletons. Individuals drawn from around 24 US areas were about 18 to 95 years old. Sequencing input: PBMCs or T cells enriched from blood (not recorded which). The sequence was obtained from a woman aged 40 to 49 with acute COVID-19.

Here the CDR3 reads CAWSVIQGELFF. CDR3 coding DNA: TGTGCCTGGAGTGTGATCCAAGGAGAACTGTTTTTT. The rearrangement uses TRBV30 and TRBJ1-4; no firm D call. V lost 0 bases, J lost 12 bases, and 11 bases lay in between. The CDR3 extends over 12 amino acids. Germline-derived CDR1 and CDR2 are GTSNPN and SVGIG (reference sequence).